This entry features one TCR beta chain sequence. The antigen is unknown. The CDR3 contains 14 residues. Germline V lookup: CDR1 SEHNR, CDR2 FQNEAQ (reference sequence). V lost 5 bases to trimming and J lost 6 bases, with 15 bases between them. This specimen comes from a study of T cells after yellow fever vaccination. Whole-study results and caveats: A weaker but faster secondary response was observed, peaking on day 5 versus 15. In post-booster samples, most primary-vaccination clones reappeared (approximately 95% CD4, approximately 91% CD8).

TCRdb itself ran the 5' RACE reads through MiXCR, one entry per CDR3 protein. The data contain a few hundred thousand distinct CDR3 sequences, 3.5% to 4.5% of them singletons. Material: PBMCs, obtained 5 days after the yellow fever booster vaccination. This clonotype was obtained from a man aged 18-30 years who received the YFV17D yellow fever vaccine. V and J are TRBV7-9 and TRBJ2-3, with TRBD2 as a possible D gene (6 bases). DNA for the CDR3: TGTGCCAGCAGCCCCCGGGGGTGGTTGGATACGCAGTATTTT. Protein: CASSPRGWLDTQYF.